This is a list of T cell receptor beta chains from one sample in a study of blood T cells in healthy people across ages. TCRdb called the 5' RACE reads again in MiXCR, with one record for every CDR3 protein. The sample has 700,000 or so distinct CDR3 sequences, 22% seen once. The specimen was blood. The receptors come from a man aged 65 to 79 in good health. CDR3s leave out the opening cysteine and the closing phenylalanine or tryptophan.

j_call v_call cdr3_aa
TRBJ2-3 TRBV6-5 ASSYSGSTDTRY
TRBJ1-1 TRBV7-9 ASSLGGGETEAF
TRBJ1-3 TRBV3-1 ASSPPTRSGNTIY
TRBJ2-3 TRBV29-1 SVVGQITDTQY
TRBJ1-2 TRBV7-9 ASSLKRQTESYGYT
TRBJ2-2 TRBV10-3 AISAQGAGELF
TRBJ2-7 TRBV29-1 SVTEVHEQY
TRBJ2-3 TRBV12-3/TRBV12-4 ASSLKGRGLAGRSSTDTQY
TRBJ2-1 TRBV6-6 ASSSQNNEQF
TRBJ1-2 TRBV6-5 ASSTLRQGIRNGYT
TRBJ2-7 TRBV27 ASSRIRGRSSYEQY
TRBJ1-6 TRBV7-8 ASSPGTTNPPLH
TRBJ1-2 TRBV11-2 ASSPHTTPGQYGYT
TRBJ1-6 TRBV14 ASSQERVNSPLH
- TRBV20-1 KPPKEKAGVEGETQY
TRBJ1-2 TRBV30 AWSVQQVRS
TRBJ2-1 TRBV12-3/TRBV12-4 ASTLGRRRANEQF
TRBJ2-3 TRBV3-1 ASSHGTRNTQY
TRBJ2-7 TRBV5-1 ASSLEPYSEQY
- TRBV28 ASSVNHEQF
TRBJ2-3 TRBV5-5 ASSLSDPDTQY
TRBJ1-1 TRBV28 ASSSQGAGNTEAF
TRBJ2-1 TRBV24-1 ATSDTLAGVWNEQF
TRBJ1-5 TRBV9 ASSVGGGMGNQPQH
TRBJ2-3 TRBV20-1 SATGTSTDTQY
TRBJ2-4 TRBV12-3/TRBV12-4 ASTSRRDLAKNIQY
TRBJ2-7 TRBV5-1 ASSLGGTGTYEQY
TRBJ2-4 TRBV28 ASRLSGAKNIQY
TRBJ2-7 TRBV5-1 ASSQRTDPYEQY
TRBJ2-1 TRBV19 ASSIRRDLEQF